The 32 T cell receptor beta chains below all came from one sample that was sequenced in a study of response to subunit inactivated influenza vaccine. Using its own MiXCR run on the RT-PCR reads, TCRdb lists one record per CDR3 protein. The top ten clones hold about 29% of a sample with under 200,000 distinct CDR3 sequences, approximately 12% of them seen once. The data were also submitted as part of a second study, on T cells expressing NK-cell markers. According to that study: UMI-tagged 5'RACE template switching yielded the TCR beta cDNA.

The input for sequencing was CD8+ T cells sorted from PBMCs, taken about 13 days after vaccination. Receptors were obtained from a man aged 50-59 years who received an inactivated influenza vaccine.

CDR3 DNA: TGCAGTGCTCCCGGGAGGTATAGCAATCAGCCCCAGCATTTT. This codes for CSAPGRYSNQPQHF. The V call is TRBV20-1, the J call TRBJ1-5; D remains ambiguous. With 5 bases removed from V and 0 bases from J, the gap between germline ends came to 11 bases. This CDR3 contains 14 residues. Germline values: CDR1 DFQATT, CDR2 SNEGSKA (reference sequence).

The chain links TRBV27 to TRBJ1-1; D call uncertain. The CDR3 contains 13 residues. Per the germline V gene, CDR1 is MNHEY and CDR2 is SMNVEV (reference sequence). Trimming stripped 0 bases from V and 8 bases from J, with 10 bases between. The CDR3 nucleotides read TGTGCCAGCAGTTTATCGGTGCGATCCGAAGCTTTCTTT. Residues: CASSLSVRSEAFF.

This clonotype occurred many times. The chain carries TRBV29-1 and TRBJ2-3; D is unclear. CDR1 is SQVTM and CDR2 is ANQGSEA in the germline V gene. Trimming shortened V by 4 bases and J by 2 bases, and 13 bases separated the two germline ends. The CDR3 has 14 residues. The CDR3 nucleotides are TGCAGCGTTGTTGGGCCAACAACCACAGATACGCAGTATTTT. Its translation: CSVVGPTTTDTQYF.

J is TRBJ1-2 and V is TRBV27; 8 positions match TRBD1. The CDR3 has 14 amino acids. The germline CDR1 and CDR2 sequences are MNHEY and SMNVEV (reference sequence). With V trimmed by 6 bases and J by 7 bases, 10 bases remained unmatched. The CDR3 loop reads CASRPQGEARGYTF. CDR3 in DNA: TGTGCCAGCAGACCACAGGGGGAGGCTCGTGGCTACACCTTC.

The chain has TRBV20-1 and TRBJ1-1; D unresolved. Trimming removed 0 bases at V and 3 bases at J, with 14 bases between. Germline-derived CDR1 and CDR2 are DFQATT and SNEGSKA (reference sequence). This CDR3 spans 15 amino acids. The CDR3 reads CSARDLRRADTEAFF. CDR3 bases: TGCAGTGCTAGAGATTTACGTCGGGCGGACACTGAAGCTTTCTTT.

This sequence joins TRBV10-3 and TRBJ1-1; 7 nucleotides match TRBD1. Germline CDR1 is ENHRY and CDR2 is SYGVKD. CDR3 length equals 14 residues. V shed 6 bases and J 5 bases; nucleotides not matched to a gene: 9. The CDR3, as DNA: TGTGCCATCAGCGAAACCGGGACAGTAACTGAAGCTTTCTTT. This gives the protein CAISETGTVTEAFF.

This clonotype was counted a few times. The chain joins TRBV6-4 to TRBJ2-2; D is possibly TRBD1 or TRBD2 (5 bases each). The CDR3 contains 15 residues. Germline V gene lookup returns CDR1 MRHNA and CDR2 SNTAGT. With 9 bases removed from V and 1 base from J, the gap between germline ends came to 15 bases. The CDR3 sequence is CASDTGRLNTGELFF. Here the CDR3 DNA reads TGTGCCAGTGACACGGGGCGCCTGAACACCGGGGAGCTGTTTTTT.

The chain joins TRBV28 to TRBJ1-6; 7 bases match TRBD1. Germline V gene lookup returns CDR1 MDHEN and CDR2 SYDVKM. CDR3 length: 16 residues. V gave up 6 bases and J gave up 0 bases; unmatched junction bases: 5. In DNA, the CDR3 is TGTGCCAGCAGGTCAACAGGGGTCTCCTATAATTCACCCCTCCACTTT. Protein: CASRSTGVSYNSPLHF.

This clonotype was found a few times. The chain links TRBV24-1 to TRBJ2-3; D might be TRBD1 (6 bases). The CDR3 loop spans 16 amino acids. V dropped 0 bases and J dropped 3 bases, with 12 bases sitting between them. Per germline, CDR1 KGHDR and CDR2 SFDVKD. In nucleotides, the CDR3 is TGTGCCACCAGTGATTTGCAGGCAGGGGCAACAGATACGCAGTATTTT. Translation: CATSDLQAGATDTQYF.

CDR3 DNA: TGTGCCAGCAGTTACGGGAGCACAGATACGCAGTATTTT. Its protein product is CASSYGSTDTQYF. The chain combines TRBV6-2 or TRBV6-3 with TRBJ2-3; no clear D. CDR3 length: 13 residues. In germline, CDR1 is MNHEY, CDR2 SVGEGT. The V end lost 2 bases, the J end lost 0 bases, and 3 bases lay between the germline ends.

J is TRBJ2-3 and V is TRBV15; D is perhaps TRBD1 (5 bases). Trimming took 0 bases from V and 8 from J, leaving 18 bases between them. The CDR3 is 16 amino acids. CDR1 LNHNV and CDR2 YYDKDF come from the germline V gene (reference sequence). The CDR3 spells CATSRERVLGRGTQYF. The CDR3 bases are TGTGCCACCAGCAGAGAACGGGTACTGGGAAGGGGTACGCAGTATTTT.

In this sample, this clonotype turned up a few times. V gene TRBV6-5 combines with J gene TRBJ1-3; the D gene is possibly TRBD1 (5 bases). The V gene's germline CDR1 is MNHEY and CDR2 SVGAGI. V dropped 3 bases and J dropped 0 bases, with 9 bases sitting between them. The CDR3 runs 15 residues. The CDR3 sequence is CASSYQGNSGNTIYF. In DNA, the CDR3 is TGTGCCAGCAGTTATCAGGGTAACTCTGGAAACACCATATATTTT.

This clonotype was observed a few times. In DNA, the CDR3 is TGTGCCAGCAGCTTAGCGCTAGCGGGGGTTCTCGCAGATACGCAGTATTTT. Its protein is CASSLALAGVLADTQYF. The genes are TRBV7-9 and TRBJ2-3, with 10 bases that match TRBD2. V lost 0 bases, J lost 4 bases, and 7 bases stayed unmatched. The germline V gene encodes CDR1 SEHNR and CDR2 FQNEAQ (reference sequence). There are 17 residues in the CDR3. The whole variable domain, filled in from reference TRBV7-9 and TRBJ2-3, reads DTGVSQNPRHKITKRGQNVTFRCDPISEHNRLYWYRQTLGQGPEFLTYFQNEAQLEKSRLLSDRFSAERPKGSFSTLEIQRTEQGDSAMYLCASSLALAGVLADTQYFGPGTRLTVL.

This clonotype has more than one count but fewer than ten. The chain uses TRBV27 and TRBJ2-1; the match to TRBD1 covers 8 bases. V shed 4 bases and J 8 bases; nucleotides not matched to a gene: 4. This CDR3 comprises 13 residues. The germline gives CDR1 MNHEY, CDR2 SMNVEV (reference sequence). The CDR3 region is CASSYDRGYEQFF. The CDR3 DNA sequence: TGTGCCAGCAGTTATGACAGGGGCTATGAGCAGTTCTTC.

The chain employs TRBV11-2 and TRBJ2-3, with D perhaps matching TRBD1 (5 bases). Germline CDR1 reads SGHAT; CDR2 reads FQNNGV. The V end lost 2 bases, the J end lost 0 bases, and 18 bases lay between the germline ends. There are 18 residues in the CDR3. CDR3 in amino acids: CASSLYLQGPPSTDTQYF. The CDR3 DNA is TGTGCCAGCAGCTTATATCTGCAGGGCCCACCTAGCACAGATACGCAGTATTTT.

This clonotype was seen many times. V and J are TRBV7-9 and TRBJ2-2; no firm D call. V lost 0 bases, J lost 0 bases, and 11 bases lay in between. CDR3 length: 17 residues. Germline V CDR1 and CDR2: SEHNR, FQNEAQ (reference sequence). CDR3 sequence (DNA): TGTGCCAGCAGCTTAGCGCCACATTGGTCGAACACCGGGGAGCTGTTTTTT. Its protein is CASSLAPHWSNTGELFF.

CDR3 in amino acids: CASSSRTGAYEQYF. The CDR3 region has the DNA TGCGCCAGCAGCTCCCGGACTGGCGCTTACGAGCAGTACTTC. V gene TRBV5-1 combines with J gene TRBJ2-7; perhaps TRBD2 as D (5 bases). CDR1 SGHRS and CDR2 YFSETQ come from the germline V gene. This CDR3 region has 14 residues. V lost 3 bases and J lost 4, with 14 bases in between.

CDR3 nucleotides: TGTGCCAGCAGCGCAGACGGGACTAAAGATGAAAAACTGTTTTTT. It codes for CASSADGTKDEKLFF. The chain is built from TRBV9 and TRBJ1-4, with D perhaps matching TRBD1 (5 bases). This CDR3 is 15 amino acids long. Germline V gene lookup returns CDR1 SGDLS and CDR2 YYNGEE. The V gene lost 3 bases and the J gene lost 6 bases, with 15 bases spanning the gap. The full variable domain, its missing parts supplied by reference TRBV9 and TRBJ1-4, is DSGVTQTPKHLITATGQRVTLRCSPRSGDLSVYWYQQSLDQGLQFLIQYYNGEERAKGNILERFSAQQFPDLHSELNLSSLELGDSALYFCASSADGTKDEKLFFGSGTQLSVL.

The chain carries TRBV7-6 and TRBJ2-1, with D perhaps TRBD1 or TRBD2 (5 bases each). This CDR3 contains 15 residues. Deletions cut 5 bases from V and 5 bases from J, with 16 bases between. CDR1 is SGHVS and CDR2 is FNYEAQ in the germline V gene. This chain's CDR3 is CASSAHMGRDNEQFF. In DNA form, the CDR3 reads TGTGCCAGCAGCGCCCACATGGGACGTGACAATGAGCAGTTCTTC.

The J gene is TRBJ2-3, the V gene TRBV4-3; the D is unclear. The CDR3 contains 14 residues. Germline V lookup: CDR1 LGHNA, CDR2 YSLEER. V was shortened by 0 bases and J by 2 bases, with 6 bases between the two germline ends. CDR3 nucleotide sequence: TGCGCCAGCAGCCAAGACCCCCTCACAGATACGCAGTATTTT. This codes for CASSQDPLTDTQYF.

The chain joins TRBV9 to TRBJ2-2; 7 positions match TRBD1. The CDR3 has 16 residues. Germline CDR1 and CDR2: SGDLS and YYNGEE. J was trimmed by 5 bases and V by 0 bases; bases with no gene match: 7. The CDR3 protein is CASSVGRQGRTGELFF. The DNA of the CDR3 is TGTGCCAGCAGCGTAGGTCGACAGGGTAGGACCGGGGAGCTGTTTTTT.

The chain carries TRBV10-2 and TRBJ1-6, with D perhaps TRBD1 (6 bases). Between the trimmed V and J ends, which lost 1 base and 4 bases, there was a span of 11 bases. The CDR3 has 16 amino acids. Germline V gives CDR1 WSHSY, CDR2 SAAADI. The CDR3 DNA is TGCGCCAGCAGTGAGTTCCGGGACAAATATAATTCACCCCTCCACTTT. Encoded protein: CASSEFRDKYNSPLHF.

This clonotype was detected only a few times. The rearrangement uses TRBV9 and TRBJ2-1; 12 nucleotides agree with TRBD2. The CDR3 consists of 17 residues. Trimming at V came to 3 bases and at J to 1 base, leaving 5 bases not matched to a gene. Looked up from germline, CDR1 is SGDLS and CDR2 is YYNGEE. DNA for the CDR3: TGTGCCAGCAGCGCGACTAGCGGGAGTGTATCCTACAATGAGCAGTTCTTC. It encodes CASSATSGSVSYNEQFF.

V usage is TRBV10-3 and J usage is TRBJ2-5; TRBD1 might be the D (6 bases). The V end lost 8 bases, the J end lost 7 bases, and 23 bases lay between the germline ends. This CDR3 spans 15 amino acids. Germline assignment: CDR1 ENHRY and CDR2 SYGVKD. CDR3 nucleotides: TGTGCCATCTCCTCCCCCGGGCAGGGGATAGGGACCCAGTACTTC. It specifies CAISSPGQGIGTQYF.

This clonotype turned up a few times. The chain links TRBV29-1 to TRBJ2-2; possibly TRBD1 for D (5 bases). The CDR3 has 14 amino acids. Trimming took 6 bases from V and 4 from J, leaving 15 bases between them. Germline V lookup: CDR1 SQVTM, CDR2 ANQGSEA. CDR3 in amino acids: CSVEKGQGTGELFF. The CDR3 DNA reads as TGCAGCGTCGAGAAGGGTCAGGGCACCGGGGAGCTGTTTTTT.

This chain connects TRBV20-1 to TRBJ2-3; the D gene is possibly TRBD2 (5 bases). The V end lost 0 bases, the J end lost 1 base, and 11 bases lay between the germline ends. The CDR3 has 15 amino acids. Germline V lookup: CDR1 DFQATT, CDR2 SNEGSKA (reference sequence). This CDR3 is CSARDAISGTDTQYF. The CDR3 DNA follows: TGCAGTGCTAGAGATGCCATTAGCGGCACAGATACGCAGTATTTT.

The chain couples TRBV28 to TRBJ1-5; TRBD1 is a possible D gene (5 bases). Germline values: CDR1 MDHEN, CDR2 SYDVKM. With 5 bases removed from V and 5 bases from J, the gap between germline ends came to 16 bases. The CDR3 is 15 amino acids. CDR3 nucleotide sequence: TGTGCCAGCAGTGGGGTCTGGGGGATCCATCAGCCCCAGCATTTT. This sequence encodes CASSGVWGIHQPQHF.

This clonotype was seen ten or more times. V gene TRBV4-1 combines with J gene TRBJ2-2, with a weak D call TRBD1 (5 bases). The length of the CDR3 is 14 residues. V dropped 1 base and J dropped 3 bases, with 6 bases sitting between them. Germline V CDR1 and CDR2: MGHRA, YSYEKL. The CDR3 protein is CASSQATDTGELFF. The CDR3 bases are TGCGCCAGCAGCCAAGCGACAGACACCGGGGAGCTGTTTTTT.

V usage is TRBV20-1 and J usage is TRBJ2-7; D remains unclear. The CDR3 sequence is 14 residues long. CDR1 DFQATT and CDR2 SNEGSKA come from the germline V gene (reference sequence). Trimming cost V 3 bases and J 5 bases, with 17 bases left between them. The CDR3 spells CSASKGGLVNEQYF. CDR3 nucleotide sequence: TGCAGTGCTAGTAAAGGTGGCTTAGTAAACGAGCAGTACTTC.

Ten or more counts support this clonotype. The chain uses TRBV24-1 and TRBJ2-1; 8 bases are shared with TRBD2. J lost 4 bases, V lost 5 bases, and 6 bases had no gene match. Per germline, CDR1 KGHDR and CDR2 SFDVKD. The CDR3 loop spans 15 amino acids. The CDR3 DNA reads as TGTGCCACCAGTGCCAAGGGACTAGTTTACAATGAGCAGTTCTTC. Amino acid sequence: CATSAKGLVYNEQFF.

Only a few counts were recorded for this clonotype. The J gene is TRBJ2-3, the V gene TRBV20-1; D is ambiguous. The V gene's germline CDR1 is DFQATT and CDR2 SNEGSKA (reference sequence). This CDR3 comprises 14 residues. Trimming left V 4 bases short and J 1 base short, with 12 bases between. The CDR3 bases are TGCAGTGCTACCCGGACCCTCGGCACAGATACGCAGTATTTT. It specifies CSATRTLGTDTQYF.

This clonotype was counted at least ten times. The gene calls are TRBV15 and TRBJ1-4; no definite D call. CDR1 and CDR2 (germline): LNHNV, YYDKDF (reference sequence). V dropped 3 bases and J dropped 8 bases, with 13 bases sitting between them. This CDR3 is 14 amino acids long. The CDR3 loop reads CATSSQLPSEKLFF. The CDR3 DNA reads TGTGCCACCAGCAGTCAGCTCCCCTCGGAAAAACTGTTTTTT.